These 10 T cell receptor beta chains were all obtained from the same sample, sequenced in a study of human T cells and chemical hapten exposure. Via MiXCR, TCRdb re-called the RACE reads, giving one row per CDR3 protein. The table shows fewer than 350,000 distinct CDR3 sequences, with roughly 7.4% occurring only once. The time point was: pre-sensitization, week 0. Treatment defined: therapeutic diphenylcyclopropenone sensitization with weekly scalp DPC. Sequenced here: whole blood, sampled in connection with sensitization to the hapten diphenylcyclopropenone (DPC). The receptors derive from a man in his late teens or twenties with alopecia areata. Some clones in this sample may be carry-over from other donors' samples.

This chain uses TRBV7-9 with TRBJ1-2, with TRBD1 as a possible D gene (6 bases). Trimming took off 5 bases at V and 5 bases at J, with 18 bases between the two ends. The CDR3 has 15 residues. Germline CDR1 SEHNR, CDR2 FQNEAQ (reference sequence). The CDR3 is CASSPPGGGTYGYTF. CDR3 nucleotides: TGTGCCAGCAGCCCCCCCGGGGGCGGTACTTATGGCTACACCTTC.

This chain connects TRBV6-5 to TRBJ1-5; D perhaps matches TRBD1 (6 bases). V was clipped by 7 bases and J by 1 base, with 11 bases between them. This CDR3 contains 14 residues. In germline, CDR1 is MNHEY, CDR2 SVGAGI. CDR3 protein: CASNREASNQPQHF. CDR3 bases: TGTGCCAGCAACAGGGAGGCAAGCAATCAGCCCCAGCATTTT.

This chain links TRBV5-1 with TRBJ2-1; 8 nucleotides agree with TRBD1. The CDR3 runs to 17 residues. V gave up 4 bases and J gave up 4 bases; unmatched junction bases: 13. Per the germline V gene, CDR1 is SGHRS and CDR2 is YFSETQ. CDR3 nucleotide sequence: TGCGCCAGCAGCCAGCTGTCTCAGGGGGCGTTATACAATGAGCAGTTCTTC. As protein: CASSQLSQGALYNEQFF. The variable domain in full, with the rest retrieved from reference TRBV5-1 and TRBJ2-1, is KAGVTQTPRYLIKTRGQQVTLSCSPISGHRSVSWYQQTPGQGLQFLFEYFSETQRNKGNFPGRFSGRQFSNSRSEMNVSTLELGDSALYLCASSQLSQGALYNEQFFGPGTRLTVL.

The V gene is TRBV5-1, the J gene TRBJ1-2; D ambiguous. Germline V gene sequence: CDR1 SGHRS, CDR2 YFSETQ. V dropped 4 bases and J dropped 3 bases, with 16 bases sitting between them. The CDR3 extends over 15 amino acids. The CDR3 region has the DNA TGCGCCAGCAGCCCGCAGGCCCCCACCGACTATGGCTACACCTTC. It is translated as CASSPQAPTDYGYTF.

This clonotype was seen at least ten times. V is TRBV10-3 and J is TRBJ1-5, with 7 bases matching TRBD1. The CDR3 totals 16 residues. V lost 3 bases, J lost 3 bases, and 8 bases stayed unmatched. Germline V gene sequence: CDR1 ENHRY, CDR2 SYGVKD. The CDR3, as DNA: TGTGCCATCAGTGACAGGGGGGGGCCCGCCAATCAGCCCCAGCATTTT. Protein: CAISDRGGPANQPQHF.

J is TRBJ2-7 and V is TRBV2; D remains ambiguous. This CDR3 comprises 14 residues. Germline lookup yields CDR1 SNHLY and CDR2 FYNNEI. Trimming took 4 bases from V and 2 from J, leaving 12 bases between them. The DNA of the CDR3 is TGTGCCAGCAGTGCAATGGTGTCGACCTACGAGCAGTACTTC. Its protein is CASSAMVSTYEQYF.

The genes are TRBV10-3 and TRBJ2-7; 9 nucleotides match TRBD1. Per germline, CDR1 ENHRY and CDR2 SYGVKD. V shed 0 bases, J shed 4 bases, and the junction held 1 base outside the gene matches. The CDR3 contains 14 residues. The CDR3 region is CAISESGTGYEQYF. Here the CDR3 DNA reads TGTGCCATCAGTGAGTCGGGGACAGGGTACGAGCAGTACTTC.

The chain recombines TRBV7-3 with TRBJ2-1; D remains unclear. Germline V gene data show CDR1 as SGHTA and CDR2 as FQGTGA. Trimming cost V 5 bases and J 4 bases, with 9 bases left between them. The CDR3 sequence is 13 residues long. Here the CDR3 reads CASSRMGYNEQFF. The CDR3 DNA reads TGTGCCAGCAGCCGAATGGGGTACAATGAGCAGTTCTTC.

The gene calls are TRBV12-3 or TRBV12-4 and TRBJ1-4, with D possibly being TRBD1 (6 bases). This CDR3 spans 15 amino acids. The V end lost 5 bases, the J end lost 1 base, and 11 bases lay between the germline ends. The CDR3 is CASSARGGTNEKLFF. CDR3 in DNA: TGTGCCAGCAGTGCTCGAGGGGGAACTAATGAAAAACTGTTTTTT.

This clonotype has a count of ten or more. V usage is TRBV6-2 or TRBV6-3 and J usage is TRBJ1-1, with a weak D call TRBD1 (5 bases). This CDR3 has 14 residues. The germline V and J ends were trimmed by 4 bases and 0 bases, with 9 bases remaining between them. Germline V gene sequence: CDR1 MNHEY, CDR2 SVGEGT. CDR3 residues: CASSLTVMNTEAFF. The CDR3 DNA reads as TGTGCCAGCAGTTTGACAGTTATGAACACTGAAGCTTTCTTT.